The clone carrying this T cell receptor beta chain is judged medium-sized. This entry belongs to a study of early T cells in non-severe SARS-CoV-2 infection. Turning to the study itself: Sequencing input comprised bulk RNA from unsorted whole blood; chain pairing was not available.

TCRdb re-derived calls from the 5' RACE reads in MiXCR, one entry per CDR3 protein. This table holds 32,000 or so distinct CDR3 sequences, roughly 5.7% found once. CDR3 length: 15 amino acids. In germline, CDR1 is SEHNR, CDR2 FQNEAQ (reference sequence). With 1 base removed from V and 1 base from J, the gap between germline ends came to 7 bases. The chain has TRBV7-9 and TRBJ2-2; D possibly corresponds to TRBD2 (6 bases). Sequences were obtained from whole blood. This receptor was obtained from an adult who was a healthcare worker with PCR-confirmed SARS-CoV-2 infection or an uninfected control (not recorded which). The CDR3, as DNA: TGTGCCAGCAGCTTAGGTAGCGGGAACACCGGGGAGCTGTTTTTT. Its protein is CASSLGSGNTGELFF.